These T cell receptor beta chains were read from a single sample in a study of T cells in Graves' hyperthyroidism and ophthalmopathy. Each CDR3 protein is one row after TCRdb ran MiXCR on the multiplex PCR reads. The sample lists about 540,000 distinct CDR3 sequences; more than 45% were seen once. Sequences were obtained from peripheral blood or thyroid tissue (not recorded which). The receptors derive from a woman between 18 and 30 years old with Graves' hyperthyroidism. Both conserved end residues are part of each CDR3. The D gene is left open where the match is weak. Part of the rows lack a size; the others show once, few, many or a class for expanded clones.

NA | TRBD1 | TRBJ1-1 | TRBV5-1 | CASSMTGWNTEAFF | TGCGCCAGCAGTATGACAGGGTGGAACACTGAAGCTTTCTTT
many | TRBD2 | TRBJ2-5 | TRBV29-1 | CSVAGGRLAGVRGTQYF | TGCAGCGTTGCAGGTGGAAGACTAGCGGGAGTAAGAGGGACCCAGTACTTC
NA | TRBD2 | TRBJ2-2 | TRBV9 | CASSGAGRLAGVDTGELFF | TGTGCCAGCAGCGGGGCGGGGAGACTAGCGGGAGTCGACACCGGGGAGCTGTTTTTT
NA | TRBD2 | TRBJ2-1 | TRBV24-1 | CATSDELAGPHNEQFF | TGTGCCACCAGTGATGAGCTAGCGGGACCGCACAATGAGCAGTTCTTC
many | NA | TRBJ2-7 | TRBV12-3/TRBV12-4 | CASSQTGEGYEQYF | TGTGCCAGCAGTCAGACAGGGGAGGGCTACGAGCAGTACTTC
NA | NA | TRBJ1-2 | TRBV7-8 | CASSTGTPSAEAAGYTF | TGTGCCAGCAGCACAGGGACACCCTCGGCGGAGGCGGCGGGCTACACCTTC
NA | NA | TRBJ1-2 | TRBV12-3/TRBV12-4 | CASSPTGLYGYTF | TGTGCCAGCAGTCCTACAGGACTCTATGGCTACACCTTC
many | NA | TRBJ2-7 | TRBV3-1 | CASSPDWGEQYF | TGTGCCAGCAGCCCCGATTGGGGCGAGCAGTACTTC
many | NA | TRBJ1-1 | TRBV20-1 | CSATSGILNTEAFF | TGCAGTGCTACGTCCGGGATCTTGAACACTGAAGCTTTCTTT
many | NA | TRBJ2-7 | TRBV6-2/TRBV6-3 | CASRRSGDTSYEQYF | TGTGCCAGCAGGCGCAGCGGGGACACTTCCTACGAGCAGTACTTC
NA | NA | TRBJ2-7 | TRBV29-1 | CSSEDLWDEQYF | TGCAGCAGTGAGGACCTGTGGGACGAGCAGTACTTC
many | TRBD1 | TRBJ2-5 | TRBV20-1 | CSALGQGEETQYF | TGCAGTGCTCTAGGACAGGGGGAAGAGACCCAGTACTTC
few | TRBD2 | TRBJ2-6 | TRBV19 | CASSLLAGGNVLTF | TGTGCCAGTAGTTTACTAGCGGGAGGCAACGTCCTGACTTTC
NA | TRBD1 | TRBJ2-5 | TRBV7-2 | CAGSSNGQEHSNQPQYF | TGTGCCGGCAGCTCCAACGGACAGGAGCATAGCAATCAGCCCCAGTACTTC
NA | NA | TRBJ2-1 | TRBV27 | CASSPDFGQNNEQFF | TGTGCCAGCAGTCCTGACTTTGGACAGAACAATGAGCAGTTCTTC
many | NA | TRBJ1-2 | TRBV2 | CASTPDPQGYGYTF | TGTGCCAGCACCCCTGACCCACAGGGCTATGGCTACACCTTC
many | NA | TRBJ2-7 | TRBV7-9 | CASSPFRTKGNEQYF | TGTGCCAGCAGCCCGTTCAGGACTAAGGGGAACGAGCAGTACTTC
once | TRBD2 | TRBJ2-2 | TRBV29-1 | CSVGLAEHRELFF | TGCAGCGTTGGACTAGCGGAGCACCGGGAGCTGTTTTTT
NA | TRBD1 | TRBJ2-3 | TRBV15 | CATSSDGTGADTQYF | TGTGCCACCAGCAGTGACGGGACAGGGGCAGATACGCAGTATTTT
NA | TRBD1 | TRBJ1-1 | TRBV19 | CASSNAGQGGTEAFF | TGTGCCAGTAGTAACGCAGGACAGGGTGGCACTGAAGCTTTCTTT
many | TRBD2 | TRBJ2-5 | TRBV20-1 | CSARVGGPGETQYF | TGCAGTGCTAGGGTGGGAGGGCCAGGAGAGACCCAGTACTTC
many | TRBD1 | TRBJ1-2 | TRBV9 | CASSVGGQGTGYTF | TGTGCCAGCAGCGTAGGAGGACAGGGGACGGGCTACACCTTC
NA | TRBD2 | TRBJ2-5 | TRBV20-1 | CSARVGSSGSGETQYF | TGCAGTGCTAGAGTAGGTTCTAGCGGGAGTGGAGAGACCCAGTACTTC
many | NA | TRBJ1-2 | TRBV7-9 | CASSGQFYGYTF | TGTGCCAGCAGTGGACAGTTCTATGGCTACACCTTC
NA | NA | TRBJ1-4 | TRBV6-1 | CASREGVGTELFF | TGTGCCAGCAGAGAAGGGGTAGGCACTGAACTGTTTTTT
NA | TRBD1 | TRBJ1-4 | TRBV20-1 | CSAVGQGGTNEKLFF | TGCAGTGCTGTAGGACAGGGGGGAACTAATGAAAAACTGTTTTTT
few | NA | TRBJ2-3 | TRBV7-3 | CASSLLATSTDTQYF | TGTGCCAGCAGCTTATTAGCGACTAGCACAGATACGCAGTATTTT
few | TRBD1 | TRBJ1-1 | TRBV7-8 | CASSVTGSGTEAFF | TGTGCCAGCAGCGTGACAGGGAGCGGCACTGAAGCTTTCTTT
few | NA | TRBJ1-2 | TRBV29-1 | CSVGQGHPLRGYTF | TGCAGCGTAGGGCAGGGACACCCTCTTCGCGGCTACACCTTC
few | NA | TRBJ1-3 | TRBV15 | CATSRTDTSGNTIYF | TGTGCCACCAGCAGAACGGACACCTCTGGAAACACCATATATTTT
many | NA | TRBJ1-1 | TRBV18 | CASSPSNTEAFF | TGTGCCAGCTCACCGTCTAACACTGAAGCTTTCTTT
NA | NA | TRBJ2-7 | TRBV15 | CATSSSLVSVKEQYF | TGTGCCACCAGCAGTTCCCTAGTGAGTGTAAAGGAGCAGTACTTC
NA | NA | TRBJ1-3 | TRBV7-2 | CASSAWSSGNTIYF | TGTGCCAGCAGCGCCTGGTCCTCTGGAAACACCATATATTTT
NA | NA | TRBJ2-1 | TRBV24-1 | CATMPGAKGGEQFF | TGTGCCACAATGCCGGGGGCCAAGGGGGGTGAGCAGTTCTTC
NA | TRBD1 | TRBJ1-5 | TRBV4-3 | CASCQDGGQGGQPQHF | TGCGCCAGCTGCCAAGACGGGGGACAGGGGGGTCAGCCCCAGCATTTT
many | NA | TRBJ1-2 | TRBV5-5 | CASSLGRGRGYTF | TGTGCCAGCAGCTTAGGCAGGGGCAGAGGCTACACCTTC
NA | TRBD1 | TRBJ2-3 | TRBV29-1 | CSAGTASTDTQYF | TGCAGCGCGGGGACAGCTAGCACAGATACGCAGTATTTT
NA | NA | TRBJ1-5 | TRBV2 | CARRAGGSNQPQHF | TGTGCTAGAAGGGCGGGGGGTAGCAATCAGCCCCAGCATTTT
many | TRBD2 | TRBJ2-6 | TRBV4-1 | CASSQPTSGRATGANVLTF | TGCGCCAGCAGCCAACCGACTAGCGGGAGGGCCACTGGGGCCAACGTCCTGACTTTC
NA | NA | TRBJ1-5 | TRBV29-1 | CSVGSGRSYEHF | TGCAGCGTTGGTAGCGGGAGGTCCTACGAGCATTTT